This T cell receptor (beta chain) was sequenced during a study of blood T cell repertoires in COVID-19 (dated by TCRdb to 2020 to 2021). Study-wide context: Collaborator samples came from the United States, Italy and Spain and covered acute and convalescent phases of COVID-19. The material from the prospective study consisted of cDNA or gDNA derived from T cells, B-cell-depleted T cells, or PBMCs. The dataset comprised deeply sampled blood TCRbeta repertoires from subjects exposed to, actively infected with, or recovered from COVID-19. The repertoires were released in a freely available public database intended as a resource for research on the immune response to SARS-CoV-2. The samples were drawn from the first 160 participants of the ongoing ImmuneRACE study and from 950 to 1,500 subjects provided by 6 global collaborators. Nearly every sample came with metadata listing a de-identified subject ID, COVID-19 status, age in years and sex. HLA class I and class II types, where available, came from metadata supplied by the sample provider rather than from assay-based typing.

TCRbeta CDR3 regions were amplified from genomic DNA using the immunoSEQ Assay, a bias-controlled multiplex PCR. The original methods were these. The number of nucleated cells in each sample was estimated from the amplification of reference gene primers within the assay. To quantify the absolute abundance of each unique TCRbeta CDR3 rearrangement, sequence reads were collapsed and filtered. For each sample, productive Simpson clonality was calculated as the square root of Simpson's diversity index across productive rearrangements. Sourced from immuneACCESS, this table was stored by TCRdb with only in-frame sequences that have V and J called. A share of the clones is absent; for the studies checked, an unresolved V gene accounts for under half, and the remainder has no known explanation. V, J and clone size were drawn from that table, and D and trimming were deduced from the DNA. The sample table contains 110,000 or so clones; only one count was recorded for approximately 88% of them. The ten largest clones take up about 8.1% of the sample.

Relative to germline, V is missing 0 bases and J is missing 4 bases, with 6 bases of the junction outside any gene match. CDR1 and CDR2, per the germline V gene, are SGHRS and YFSETQ. From the cysteine through the phenylalanine, the CDR3 covers 15 amino acids. Only the CDR3 part of the read is kept: 45 bases, read in frame from the first base. Collaborating institutions collected whole blood in K2EDTA tubes following their own protocols. Collaborator samples were shipped for TCRbeta analysis as frozen whole blood, isolated PBMCs, or DNA extracted from either sample type. This clone showed up just once. There is no known antigen for this receptor. Base qualities are not recorded, but no much larger clone differs from it by a single base. Study-wide findings and limitations: The amount of clinical and demographic metadata varied by source and participant and was provided uncurated.

This receptor was taken from a middle-aged woman with acute or convalescent COVID-19. The V and J genes are TRBV5-1 and TRBJ2-7; 8 bases in between match TRBD1. Sequences were obtained from peripheral blood. The nucleotide sequence is TGCGCCAGCAGCTTGGTTCAGGGGGCTATTTACGAGCAGTACTTC. This codes for CASSLVQGAIYEQYF. Outside the CDR3, residues come from the reference TRBV5-1 and TRBJ2-7 proteins, so the full variable domain is: KAGVTQTPRYLIKTRGQQVTLSCSPISGHRSVSWYQQTPGQGLQFLFEYFSETQRNKGNFPGRFSGRQFSNSRSEMNVSTLELGDSALYLCASSLVQGAIYEQYFGPGTRLTVT.